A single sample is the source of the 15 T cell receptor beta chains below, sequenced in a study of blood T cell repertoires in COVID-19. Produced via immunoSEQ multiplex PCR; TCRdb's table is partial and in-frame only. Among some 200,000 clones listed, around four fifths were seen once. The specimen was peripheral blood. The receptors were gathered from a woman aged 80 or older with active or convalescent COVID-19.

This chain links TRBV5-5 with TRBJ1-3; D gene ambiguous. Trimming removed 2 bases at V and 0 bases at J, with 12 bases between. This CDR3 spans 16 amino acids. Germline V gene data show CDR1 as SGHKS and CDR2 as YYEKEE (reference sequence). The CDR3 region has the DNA TGTGCCAGCAGCTTTGTTTCACGGAGCTCTGGAAACACCATATATTTT. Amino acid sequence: CASSFVSRSSGNTIYF.

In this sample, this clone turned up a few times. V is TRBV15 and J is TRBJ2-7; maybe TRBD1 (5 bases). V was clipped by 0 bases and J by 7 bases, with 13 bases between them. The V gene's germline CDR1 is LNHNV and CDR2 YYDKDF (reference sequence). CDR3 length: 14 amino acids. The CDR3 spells CATSRDPRVREQYF. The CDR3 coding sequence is TGTGCCACCAGCAGAGATCCCAGGGTGAGGGAGCAGTACTTC.

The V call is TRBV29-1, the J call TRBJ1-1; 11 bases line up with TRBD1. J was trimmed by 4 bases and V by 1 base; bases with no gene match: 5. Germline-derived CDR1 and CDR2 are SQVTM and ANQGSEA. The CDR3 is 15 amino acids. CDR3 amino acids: CSVEGTGGAFTEAFF. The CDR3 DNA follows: TGCAGCGTTGAAGGGACAGGGGGCGCGTTCACTGAAGCTTTCTTT.

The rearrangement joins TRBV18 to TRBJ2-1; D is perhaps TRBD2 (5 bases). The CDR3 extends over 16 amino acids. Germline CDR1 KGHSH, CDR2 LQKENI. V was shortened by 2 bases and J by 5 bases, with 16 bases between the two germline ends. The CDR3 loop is CASSPAGPGVHNEQFF. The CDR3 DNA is TGTGCCAGCTCACCAGCCGGGCCCGGGGTTCACAATGAGCAGTTCTTC. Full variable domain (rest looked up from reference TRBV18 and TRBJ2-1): NAGVMQNPRHLVRRRGQEARLRCSPMKGHSHVYWYRQLPEEGLKFMVYLQKENIIDESGMPKERFSAEFPKEGPSILRIQQVVRGDSAAYFCASSPAGPGVHNEQFFGPGTRLTVL.

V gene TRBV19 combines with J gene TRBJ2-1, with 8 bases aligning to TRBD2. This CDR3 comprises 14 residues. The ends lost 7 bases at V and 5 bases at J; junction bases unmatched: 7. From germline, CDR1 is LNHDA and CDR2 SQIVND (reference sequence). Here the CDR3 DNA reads TGTGCCAGTACCGGGGGGGACGTCAACAATGAGCAGTTCTTC. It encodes CASTGGDVNNEQFF.

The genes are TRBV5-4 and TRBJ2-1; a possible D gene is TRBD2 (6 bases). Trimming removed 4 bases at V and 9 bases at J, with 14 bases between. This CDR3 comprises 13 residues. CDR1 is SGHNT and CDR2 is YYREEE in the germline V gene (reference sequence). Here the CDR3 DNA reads TGTGCCAGCAGCCGGGACTCTCAGGGTGAGCAGTTCTTC. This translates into CASSRDSQGEQFF.

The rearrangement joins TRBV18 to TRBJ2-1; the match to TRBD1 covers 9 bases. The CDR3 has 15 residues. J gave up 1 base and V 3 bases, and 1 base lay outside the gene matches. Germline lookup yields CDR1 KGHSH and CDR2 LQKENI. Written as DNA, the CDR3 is TGTGCCAGCTCACCGGGACAGGGTTCCTACAATGAGCAGTTCTTC. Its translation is CASSPGQGSYNEQFF.

CDR3 DNA sequence: TGTGCCAGCAGTATAGCGGAACTAGCCAAAAACATTCAGTACTTC. It encodes CASSIAELAKNIQYF. This sequence joins TRBV6-2 or TRBV6-3 and TRBJ2-4, with D maybe TRBD2 (6 bases). The germline V gene has CDR1 MNHEY and CDR2 SVGEGT. V gave up 5 bases and J gave up 0 bases, with 11 bases separating them. The CDR3 has 15 residues.

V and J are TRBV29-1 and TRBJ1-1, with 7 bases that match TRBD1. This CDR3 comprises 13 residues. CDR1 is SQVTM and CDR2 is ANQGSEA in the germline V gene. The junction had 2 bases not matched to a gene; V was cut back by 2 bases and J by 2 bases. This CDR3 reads CSVETGANTEAFF. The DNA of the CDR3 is TGCAGCGTTGAAACAGGGGCAAACACTGAAGCTTTCTTT. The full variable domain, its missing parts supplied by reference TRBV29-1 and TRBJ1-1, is SAVISQKPSRDICQRGTSLTIQCQVDSQVTMMFWYRQQPGQSLTLIATANQGSEATYESGFVIDKFPISRPNLTFSTLTVSNMSPEDSSIYLCSVETGANTEAFFGQGTRLTVV.

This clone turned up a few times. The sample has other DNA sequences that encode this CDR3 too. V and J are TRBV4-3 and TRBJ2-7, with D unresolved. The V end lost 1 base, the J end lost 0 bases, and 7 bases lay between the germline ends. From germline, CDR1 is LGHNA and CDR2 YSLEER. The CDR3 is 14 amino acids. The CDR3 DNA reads TGCGCCAGCAGCCAAGGCAGAGGCTCCTACGAGCAGTACTTC. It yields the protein CASSQGRGSYEQYF.

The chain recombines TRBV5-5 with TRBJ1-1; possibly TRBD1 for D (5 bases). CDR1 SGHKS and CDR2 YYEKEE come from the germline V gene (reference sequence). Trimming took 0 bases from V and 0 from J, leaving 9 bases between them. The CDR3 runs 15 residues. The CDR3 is CASSLVQGMNTEAFF. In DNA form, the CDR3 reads TGTGCCAGCAGCTTGGTCCAGGGCATGAACACTGAAGCTTTCTTT.

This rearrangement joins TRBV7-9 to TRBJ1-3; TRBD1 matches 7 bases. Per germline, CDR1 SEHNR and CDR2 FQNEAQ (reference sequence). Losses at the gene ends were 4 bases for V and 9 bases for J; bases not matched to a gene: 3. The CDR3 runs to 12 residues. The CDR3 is CASSSPGGTIYF. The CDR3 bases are TGTGCCAGCAGCTCGCCAGGGGGCACCATATATTTT.

The CDR3 region is CASSTQGNTEAFF. CDR3 DNA sequence: TGTGCCAGCAGCACACAGGGTAACACTGAAGCTTTCTTT. The chain combines TRBV7-9 with TRBJ1-1, with D possibly being TRBD1 (6 bases). Germline CDR1 SEHNR, CDR2 FQNEAQ (reference sequence). The V end was cut by 5 bases, the J end by 2 bases, with 9 bases between. The CDR3 has 13 amino acids.

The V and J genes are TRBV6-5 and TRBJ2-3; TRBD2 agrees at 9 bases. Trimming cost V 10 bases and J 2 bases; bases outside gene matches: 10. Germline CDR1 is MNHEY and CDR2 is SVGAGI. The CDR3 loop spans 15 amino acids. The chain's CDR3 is CAISGAGGYTDTQYF. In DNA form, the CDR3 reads TGTGCCATTTCAGGGGCGGGGGGGTACACAGATACGCAGTATTTT.

The CDR3 coding sequence is TGTGCCAGCAAGGTAACAGGGGGATCTGGGGCCAACGTCCTGACTTTC. Amino acid sequence: CASKVTGGSGANVLTF. The chain is built from TRBV27 and TRBJ2-6; 8 nucleotides match TRBD1. Germline V CDR1 and CDR2: MNHEY, SMNVEV (reference sequence). The CDR3 is 16 amino acids. With 7 bases clipped from V and 1 base from J, the junction kept 6 bases outside the gene matches.